Given below is one TCR beta chain in context. Its antigen is still unknown. This sample stems from a study of T cell responses to AZD1222 COVID-19 vaccine. Study results and limitations: CD4 TCRs associated with vaccination spanned spike, dominating at 160-218 and 743-854. Spike-specific TCR breadth and depth went up after people got two AZD1222 doses.

The CDR3 loop spans 13 amino acids. The germline CDR1 and CDR2 sequences are SGHDT and YYEEEE. The V gene lost 3 bases and the J gene lost 6 bases, with 10 bases spanning the gap. This table comes from immunoSEQ multiplex PCR, and its TCRdb copy is limited to in-frame clones, with some not included. Of around 96,000 clones listed, roughly 90% are singletons. This clonotype originated in an adult in good health. The material was peripheral blood, obtained on day 0 of AZD1222 vaccination. The rearrangement uses TRBV5-6 and TRBJ1-5, with D tentatively TRBD1 (6 bases). CDR3 DNA sequence: TGTGCCAGCAGCTCACAGGGTAGTCAGCCCCAGCATTTT. It specifies CASSSQGSQPQHF.